The sequence of this T cell receptor (beta chain) was determined in a study of blood T cell repertoires in COVID-19. The wider study: From the United States, Italy and Spain came samples of acute and convalescent COVID-19.

In the original analysis: Estimated nucleated cell counts came from reference gene primer amplification. Produced via immunoSEQ multiplex PCR; TCRdb's table is partial and in-frame only. V, J and clone size are taken as reported in that table, and D and trimming were inferred from the DNA itself. This table holds around 68,000 clones, 65% to 85% found once. J lost 2 bases, V lost 5 bases, and 8 bases had no gene match. Germline V gene sequence: CDR1 PRHDT, CDR2 FYEKMQ (reference sequence). CDR3 length: 16 amino acids. The chain uses TRBV13 and TRBJ2-7; 11 bases are a match to TRBD2. This TCR came from a woman aged 45-65 years with acute or convalescent COVID-19. The sample consisted of peripheral blood. The DNA for the CDR3 is TGTGCCAGCAGCCCGACCGGGACTAGCGGCACCTACGAGCAGTACTTC. As protein: CASSPTGTSGTYEQYF.